This is a list of T cell receptor beta chains from one sample in a study of CD4 and CD8 cells across lung adenocarcinoma regions. TCRdb recomputed calls from the PCR reads with MiXCR, one row per CDR3 protein. In the table there are about 5,500 distinct CDR3 sequences, roughly 53% of which are singletons. Source material: CD8+ T cells from the margin of a lung tumor. The receptors stem from a male donor with lung adenocarcinoma. The CD4 and CD8 labels of this study may be unreliable. The CDR3 runs from the conserved cysteine through the conserved F or W. A D gene is named only where the DNA matches it firmly. Some rows mark clone size as missing; the rest say once, few, many or name a class of expanded clone.

TRBJ2-3 . . TRBV27 CASTERNTGAQYF TGTGCCAGCACGGAGCGGAACACCGGGGCGCAGTATTTT
TRBJ1-2 TRBD1 few TRBV12-3/TRBV12-4 CASSLAGGGLVGYTF TGTGCCAGCAGTTTAGCAGGGGGCGGTTTAGTTGGCTACACCTTC
TRBJ2-7 TRBD2 . TRBV6-5 CASSYGPGGPGEQYF TGTGCCAGCAGTTACGGGCCGGGAGGGCCAGGGGAGCAGTACTTC
TRBJ1-2 TRBD1 once TRBV3-1 CASSLRDRPSGYTF TGTGCCAGCAGCCTGAGGGACAGGCCAAGCGGCTACACCTTC
TRBJ1-1 TRBD1 few TRBV6-2/TRBV6-3 CASQGVNTEAFF TGTGCCAGCCAGGGGGTGAACACTGAAGCTTTCTTT
TRBJ1-1 . few TRBV10-3 CAISVKSASEAFF TGTGCCATCAGTGTAAAATCAGCGTCTGAAGCTTTCTTT
TRBJ1-1 TRBD1 . TRBV6-1 CASRPRQGSPHMNTEAFF TGTGCCAGCAGGCCTAGACAGGGATCCCCCCACATGAACACTGAAGCTTTCTTT
TRBJ1-1 . many TRBV27 CASRPPGREAFF TGTGCCAGCAGACCCCCTGGGAGGGAAGCTTTCTTT
TRBJ1-2 . many TRBV6-5 CASSNPAYRGGYTF TGTGCCAGCAGTAACCCCGCCTATCGAGGTGGCTACACCTTC
TRBJ2-7 . . TRBV27 CASKAWGDYEQYF TGTGCCAGCAAAGCGTGGGGAGACTACGAGCAGTACTTC
TRBJ2-1 . . TRBV11-3 CASSLVTTDEQFF TGTGCCAGCAGCTTAGTGACCACAGATGAGCAGTTCTTC
TRBJ2-1 . few TRBV12-3/TRBV12-4 CASSFLGTDVFF TGTGCCAGCAGTTTTCTCGGAACTGATGTGTTCTTC
TRBJ2-3 TRBD2 . TRBV7-3 CASNALGGGLPDTQYF TGTGCCAGCAACGCACTCGGGGGGGGCCTCCCAGATACGCAGTATTTT
TRBJ2-2 . . TRBV6-1 CASSEVNTGELFF TGTGCCAGCAGTGAGGTCAACACCGGGGAGCTGTTTTTT
TRBJ2-3 . many TRBV14 CASSSIAPDTQYF TGTGCCAGCAGCTCGATAGCCCCGGATACGCAGTATTTT
TRBJ2-5 TRBD2 few TRBV6-1 CASSPRVAGGQETQYF TGTGCCAGCAGTCCCCGGGTGGCGGGGGGTCAGGAGACCCAGTACTTC
TRBJ2-3 . few TRBV5-1 CASSLGQGGADTQYF TGCGCCAGCAGCTTGGGGCAGGGGGGCGCAGATACGCAGTATTTT
TRBJ1-1 . few TRBV5-1 CASSLDPPGTEAFF TGCGCCAGCAGCTTGGACCCCCCGGGGACTGAAGCTTTCTTT
TRBJ2-1 . once TRBV6-4 CASSVGSEDEQFF TGTGCCAGCAGTGTGGGGTCAGAGGATGAGCAGTTCTTC
TRBJ1-5 . few TRBV6-1 CASSEAPAYSNQPQHF TGTGCCAGCAGTGAAGCTCCCGCTTATAGCAATCAGCCCCAGCATTTT
TRBJ2-1 . . TRBV6-1 CASGPGLAYNEQFF TGTGCCAGCGGTCCCGGGCTAGCGTACAATGAGCAGTTCTTC
TRBJ2-5 . medium-sized TRBV27 CASSYGYQETQYF TGTGCCAGCAGTTACGGATACCAAGAGACCCAGTACTTC
TRBJ2-3 TRBD2 . TRBV6-5 CASGYGAGGADTQYF TGTGCCAGCGGTTACGGGGCGGGGGGGGCAGATACCCAGTATTTC
TRBJ2-7 . few TRBV6-1 CASTDGAGAPYEQYF TGTGCCAGCACCGACGGGGCGGGGGCTCCCTACGAGCAGTACTTC
TRBJ2-2 TRBD2 many TRBV12-3/TRBV12-4 CASSYSGRATGELFF TGTGCCAGCAGTTATAGCGGGAGGGCCACCGGGGAGCTGTTTTTT
TRBJ2-1 . . TRBV10-1 CANEITGFEQFF TGCGCCAACGAAATTACAGGGTTTGAGCAGTTCTTC
TRBJ2-5 . . TRBV6-1 CASSESGTQYF TGTGCCAGCAGTGAATCCGGGACCCAGTACTTC
TRBJ2-3 TRBD2 once TRBV6-1 CARGDGGRIGDTQYF TGTGCCAGGGGTGACGGGGGGAGAATCGGAGATACGCAGTATTTC